This record looks at one T cell receptor beta chain sequence and its context. Both 60 Vbeta primers and 13 Jbeta primers went into the PCR. The data were produced by immunoSEQ multiplex PCR, yet TCRdb's version contains in-frame clones alone and is incomplete. The table records fewer than 250,000 clones, 60% to 80% of them present only once. This CDR3 spans 17 amino acids. Per the germline V gene, CDR1 is LNHNV and CDR2 is YYDKDF (reference sequence). Germline trimming cut 0 bases from V and 7 bases from J; bases unmatched to any gene: 12. This sample was taken from a study of cytomegalovirus exposure and HLA in healthy donors. As for the donors, each was a healthy bone marrow donor.

Sequencing was done on a sample of PBMCs. The chain joins TRBV15 to TRBJ2-1; 7 bases fit TRBD1. The clonotype comes from a man aged 18 to 29 in good health and CMV-seronegative. This CDR3 is CATSRERPFEGANEQFF. Written as DNA, the CDR3 is TGTGCCACCAGCAGAGAGAGACCTTTTGAGGGGGCGAATGAGCAGTTCTTC.